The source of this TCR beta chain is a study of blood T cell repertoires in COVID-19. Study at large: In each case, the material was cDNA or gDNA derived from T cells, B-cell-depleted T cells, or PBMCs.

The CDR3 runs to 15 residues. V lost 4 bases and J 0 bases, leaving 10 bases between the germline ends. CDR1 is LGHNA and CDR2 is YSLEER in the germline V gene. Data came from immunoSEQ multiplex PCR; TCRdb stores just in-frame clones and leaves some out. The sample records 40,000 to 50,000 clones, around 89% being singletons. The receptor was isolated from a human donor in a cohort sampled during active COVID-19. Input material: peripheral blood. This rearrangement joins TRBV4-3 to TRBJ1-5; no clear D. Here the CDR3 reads CASSPFYFSNQPQHF. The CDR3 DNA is TGCGCCAGCAGCCCCTTTTATTTTAGCAATCAGCCCCAGCATTTT.